A selection of T cell receptor beta chains follows, all from one sample in a study of beta chain features in type 1 diabetes. The method was immunoSEQ multiplex PCR; TCRdb's version includes in-frame clones alone and lacks a portion of them. This repertoire shows approximately 600,000 clones, around 11% found once; its top ten account for 0.095% to 0.15%. The sample comprised naive CD4+ T cells from blood. These receptors all come from a man aged 30 to 39 with type 1 diabetes. Both conserved end residues are trimmed from each CDR3.

TRBV18	TRBJ2-2	ASSPPRGSGELF
TRBV28	TRBJ2-1	ASRPNPASSYNEQF
TRBV5-1	TRBJ2-1	ASSLGDSYNEQF
TRBV7-2	TRBJ2-5	ASSPSKAQETQY
TRBV7-9	TRBJ2-7	ASSLSTGTVGYEQY
TRBV11-2	TRBJ1-5	ASSVREQPQH
TRBV13	TRBJ2-5	ASSDGQPQETQY
TRBV7-3	TRBJ1-2	ASSKGTDNYGYT
TRBV11-2	TRBJ2-5	ASSSLGAGGLETQY
TRBV11-2	TRBJ1-4	ASSPAQRPNEKLF
TRBV29-1	TRBJ2-7	SVRPAGGAYEQY
TRBV6-5	TRBJ1-6	ASSFQGARNSPLH
TRBV11-2	TRBJ2-3	ASSLLTVSTDTQY
TRBV7-2	TRBJ1-4	ASSPQQGLNEKLF
TRBV6-5	TRBJ2-3	ASSYSPGRTDTQY
TRBV2	TRBJ1-5	ASSVGGIGNQPQH
TRBV9	TRBJ2-5	ASSLGLAHQETQY
TRBV5-1	TRBJ2-1	ASSFGSGGAYNEQF
TRBV4-1	TRBJ2-7	ASSQDIGGIYYEQY
TRBV30	TRBJ2-1	AWSAGSSYNEQF
TRBV7-9	TRBJ1-1	ASSPQAWSSDTEAF
TRBV6-6	TRBJ2-5	ASSSVRETQY
TRBV4-1	TRBJ2-3	ASSPDLAGGGADTQY
TRBV6-6	TRBJ1-2	ASSYSGTDGYT
TRBV13	TRBJ1-2	ASSLVGRYGYT
TRBV7-2	TRBJ2-5	ASSLASKETQY
TRBV28	TRBJ2-7	ASKSQQGRYEQY
TRBV7-2	TRBJ1-2	ASSFLVSGGYT
TRBV7-9	TRBJ2-5	ASSPTSGGAFVQETQY
TRBV4-2	TRBJ2-1	ASSQDLGTTHNEQF
TRBV7-2	TRBJ2-1	ASSYTSGGHNEQF
TRBV7-2	TRBJ1-4	ASSLVGRMLEEKLF
TRBV7-9	TRBJ2-7	ASLPQGSYEQY
TRBV28	TRBJ1-6	ASRQGSSPLH
TRBV5-1	TRBJ2-7	ASSWDSSMEQY
TRBV27	TRBJ1-5	ASSNNDQIYSNQPQH
TRBV7-2	TRBJ2-7	ASSLAAGQGVFEQY
TRBV19	TRBJ2-1	ASSGSGGKANNEQF
TRBV5-6	TRBJ1-3	ASSLVGGSGNTIY
TRBV7-2	TRBJ2-7	ASSYGTGYEQY
TRBV4-3	TRBJ1-6	ASSQGGTANSPLH
TRBV19	TRBJ1-5	ASSIGQPQH
TRBV7-2	TRBJ2-3	ASRRTSGSTDTQY
TRBV9	TRBJ2-7	ASSATGRGEQY
TRBV4-3	TRBJ2-3	ASSQFGSVGPRTDTQY
TRBV18	TRBJ2-1	ASSLRTATYNEQF
TRBV29-1	TRBJ2-2	SGRNTGPGELF
TRBV7-9	TRBJ2-5	ASSLGGHFEETQY
TRBV19	TRBJ2-7	ASSVGYEQY